This TCR beta chain was profiled in a study of cytomegalovirus exposure and HLA in healthy donors. Germline assignment: CDR1 SGHKS and CDR2 YYEKEE (reference sequence). The CDR3 totals 16 residues. V was pared by 4 bases and J by 0 bases, with 14 bases between. The PCR made use of 60 Vbeta and 13 Jbeta primers. Data came from immunoSEQ multiplex PCR; TCRdb stores just in-frame clones and leaves some out. Of under 200,000 clones in the sample, around 79% were seen once. These donors counted as nominally healthy when sampled, but unrecorded immune exposures were likely. The sequence derives from a woman aged 40 to 50 in good health and CMV-seronegative. The chain has TRBV5-5 and TRBJ2-1; D not resolved. The sample comprised PBMCs. CDR3 coding DNA: TGTGCCAGCAGCCCTCTACGGGTGCACTCCTACAATGAGCAGTTCTTC. Protein sequence: CASSPLRVHSYNEQFF.